This TCR beta chain was found in a study of cytomegalovirus exposure and HLA in healthy donors. Study background: The study placed approximately 80% of its approximately 400 genotyped donors in the Caucasian-associated ancestry cluster.

Regarding the study as a whole: By a later analysis, the bulk of CMV-associated TCR beta chains appeared HLA-restricted. Fewer N-insertions than the approximately 700-donor mean were reportedly shown by an Asian-associated ancestry cluster in a later analysis.

It was with 60 Vbeta and 13 Jbeta primers that the PCR ran. Clones were sequenced by immunoSEQ multiplex PCR, and TCRdb holds only the in-frame ones, with some missing. The sample comprises roughly 110,000 clones, about 76% of which are singletons, and 4.8% rests with the top ten. As regards this clone: Its antigen remains unknown.

All the people who gave samples were healthy bone marrow donors. Germline trimming cut 1 base from V and 5 bases from J; bases unmatched to any gene: 2. The CDR3 covers 14 residues. The germline gives CDR1 MNHNS, CDR2 SASEGT. The chain employs TRBV6-1 and TRBJ2-5; 9 nucleotides match TRBD2. This receptor was obtained from a man in his thirties or forties in good health and CMV-seropositive. Specimen: PBMCs. CDR3 nucleotides: TGTGCCAGCAGTGAAGTTAGCGGGGGTGAGACCCAGTACTTC. Residues: CASSEVSGGETQYF.